The sequence of this T cell receptor (beta chain) was determined in a study of T-cell reconstitution after alpha-beta-depleted transplantation in children. TCRbeta library construction was performed incorporating unique molecular identifiers. MiXCR, run by TCRdb on the PCR reads, gives a single entry per CDR3 protein. Here the sample spans about 400,000 distinct CDR3 sequences, more than 10% being singletons. Deletions cut 8 bases from V and 2 bases from J, with 15 bases between. From germline, CDR1 is KGHSH and CDR2 LQKENI. The CDR3 is 15 residues long. This TCR derives from a human donor who donated a stem cell graft to a child with Fanconi anemia. Specimen: PBMCs, collected from the stem cell graft. The V call is TRBV18, the J call TRBJ2-2; TRBD2 might be the D (6 bases). The chain's CDR3 is CASTITTSNTGELFF. The CDR3 DNA is TGTGCCAGCACCATCACTACTAGCAACACCGGGGAGCTGTTTTTT.